One sample yielded the 5 T cell receptor beta chains listed below, sequenced in a study of blood T cell repertoires in COVID-19. Some clones are missing from TCRdb's copy, which holds only in-frame ones; the method was immunoSEQ multiplex PCR. Of some 360,000 clones in the sample, about nine tenths were seen once. The sample comprised peripheral blood. The source is a woman aged 60-75 years with COVID-19, enrolled during active disease.

The genes are TRBV6-5 and TRBJ1-2; D is perhaps TRBD1 (6 bases). The CDR3 has 14 amino acids. The germline V gene has CDR1 MNHEY and CDR2 SVGAGI. With 10 bases removed from V and 3 bases from J, the gap between germline ends came to 18 bases. The CDR3 coding sequence is TGTGCCACCAGACAGGCCCGGAGGGACTATGGCTACACCTTC. Protein sequence: CATRQARRDYGYTF.

J is TRBJ1-3 and V is TRBV5-4; D is possibly TRBD1 (5 bases). The V gene lost 0 bases and the J gene lost 0 bases, with 13 bases spanning the gap. The CDR3 totals 17 residues. Germline V gene lookup returns CDR1 SGHNT and CDR2 YYREEE (reference sequence). The CDR3 DNA reads TGTGCCAGCAGCTTGGCCGGGGGAGGATACTCTGGAAACACCATATATTTT. It is translated as CASSLAGGGYSGNTIYF.

This CDR3 reads CASSQVAGFSGELFF. The CDR3 bases are TGTGCCAGCAGCCAAGTGGCAGGATTTTCCGGGGAGCTGTTTTTT. The chain joins TRBV4-2 to TRBJ2-2; D is unclear. Germline CDR1 and CDR2: LGHNA and YNFKEQ. With 1 base removed from V and 6 bases from J, the gap between germline ends came to 12 bases. The CDR3 spans 15 residues.

J is TRBJ1-1 and V is TRBV27; 7 nucleotides align to TRBD1. The CDR3 contains 12 residues. Unmatched junction bases numbered 7, after V lost 8 bases and J lost 7 bases. Germline V gives CDR1 MNHEY, CDR2 SMNVEV (reference sequence). The CDR3, as DNA: TGTGCCAGCCAAGGGCGACAGGGTGAAGCTTTCTTT. This translates into CASQGRQGEAFF.

The V call is TRBV27, the J call TRBJ1-1; D is perhaps TRBD1 (5 bases). The CDR3 covers 15 residues. CDR1 and CDR2 (germline): MNHEY, SMNVEV (reference sequence). Deletions cut 5 bases from V and 4 bases from J, with 17 bases between. The CDR3 DNA reads TGTGCCAGCAGTGCTCGCCTCGGGGGGGGCACTGAAGCTTTCTTT. This codes for CASSARLGGGTEAFF.